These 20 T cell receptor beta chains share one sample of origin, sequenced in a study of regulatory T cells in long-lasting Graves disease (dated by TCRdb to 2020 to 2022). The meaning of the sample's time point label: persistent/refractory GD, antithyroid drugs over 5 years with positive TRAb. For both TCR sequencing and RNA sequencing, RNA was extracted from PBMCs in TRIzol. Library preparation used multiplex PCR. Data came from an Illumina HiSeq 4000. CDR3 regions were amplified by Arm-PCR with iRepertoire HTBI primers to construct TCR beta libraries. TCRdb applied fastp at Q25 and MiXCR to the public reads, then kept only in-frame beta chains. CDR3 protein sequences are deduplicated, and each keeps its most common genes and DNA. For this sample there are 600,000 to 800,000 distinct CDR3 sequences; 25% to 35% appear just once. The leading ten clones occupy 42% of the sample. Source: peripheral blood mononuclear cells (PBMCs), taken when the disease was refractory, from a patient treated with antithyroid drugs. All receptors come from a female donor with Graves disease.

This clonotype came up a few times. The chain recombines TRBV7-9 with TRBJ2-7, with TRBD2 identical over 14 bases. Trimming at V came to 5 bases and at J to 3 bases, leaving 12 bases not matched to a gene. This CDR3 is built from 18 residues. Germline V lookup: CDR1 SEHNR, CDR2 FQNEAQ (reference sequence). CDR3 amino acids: CASSPATSGRARGYEQYF. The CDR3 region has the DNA TGTGCCAGCAGCCCTGCGACTAGCGGGAGGGCCCGAGGCTACGAGCAGTACTTC.

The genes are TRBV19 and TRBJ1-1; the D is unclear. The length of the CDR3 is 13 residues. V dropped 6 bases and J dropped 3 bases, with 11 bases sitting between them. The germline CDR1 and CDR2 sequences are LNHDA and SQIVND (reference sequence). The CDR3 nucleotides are TGTGCCAGTAGGAGGTATTACTACACTGAAGCTTTCTTT. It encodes CASRRYYYTEAFF.

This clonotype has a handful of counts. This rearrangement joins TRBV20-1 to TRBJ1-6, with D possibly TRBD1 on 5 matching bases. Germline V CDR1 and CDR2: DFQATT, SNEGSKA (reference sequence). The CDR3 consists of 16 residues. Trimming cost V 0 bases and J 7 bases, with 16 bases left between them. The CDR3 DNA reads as TGCAGTGCTAGAGATATGACGGACGGGGACAATTCACCCCTCCACTTT. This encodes CSARDMTDGDNSPLHF.

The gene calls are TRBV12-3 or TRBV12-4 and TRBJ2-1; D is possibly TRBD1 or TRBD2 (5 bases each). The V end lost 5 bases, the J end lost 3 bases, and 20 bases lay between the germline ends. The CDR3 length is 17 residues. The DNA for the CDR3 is TGTGCCAGCAGTCCGGGACCCACGAAAGGGCACTACAATGAGCAGTTCTTC. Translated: CASSPGPTKGHYNEQFF.

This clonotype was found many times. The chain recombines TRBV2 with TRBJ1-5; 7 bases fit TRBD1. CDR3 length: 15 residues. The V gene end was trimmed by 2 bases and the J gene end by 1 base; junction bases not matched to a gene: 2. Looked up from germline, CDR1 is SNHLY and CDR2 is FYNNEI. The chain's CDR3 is CASSELGQSNQPQHF. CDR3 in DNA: TGTGCCAGCAGTGAACTGGGACAGAGCAATCAGCCCCAGCATTTT.

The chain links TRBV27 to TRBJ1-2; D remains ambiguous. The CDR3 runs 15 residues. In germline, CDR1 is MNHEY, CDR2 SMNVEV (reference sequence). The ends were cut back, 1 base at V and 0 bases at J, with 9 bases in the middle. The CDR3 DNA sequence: TGTGCCAGCAGTTTATGGGCAGGAGCTAACTATGGCTACACCTTC. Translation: CASSLWAGANYGYTF.

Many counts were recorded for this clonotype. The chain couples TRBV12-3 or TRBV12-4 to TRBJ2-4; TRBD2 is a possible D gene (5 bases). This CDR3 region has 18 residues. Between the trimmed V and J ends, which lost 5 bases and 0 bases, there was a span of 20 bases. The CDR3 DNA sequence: TGTGCCAGCAGTCCCCCGGTCGAGCGGTCTATAGCCAAAAACATTCAGTACTTC. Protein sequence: CASSPPVERSIAKNIQYF.

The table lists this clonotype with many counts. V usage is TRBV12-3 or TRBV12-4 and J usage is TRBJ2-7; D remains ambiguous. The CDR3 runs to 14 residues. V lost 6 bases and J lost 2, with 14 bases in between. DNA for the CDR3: TGTGCCAGCAGCATGCTGCAGCCCCCCTACGAGCAGTACTTC. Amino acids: CASSMLQPPYEQYF.

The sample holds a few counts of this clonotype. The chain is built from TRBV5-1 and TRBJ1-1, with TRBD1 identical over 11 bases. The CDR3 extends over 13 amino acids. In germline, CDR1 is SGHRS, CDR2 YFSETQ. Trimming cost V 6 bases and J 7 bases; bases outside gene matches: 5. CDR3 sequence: CASMDRGLNEAFF. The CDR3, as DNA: TGCGCCAGCATGGACAGGGGGCTTAATGAAGCTTTCTTT.

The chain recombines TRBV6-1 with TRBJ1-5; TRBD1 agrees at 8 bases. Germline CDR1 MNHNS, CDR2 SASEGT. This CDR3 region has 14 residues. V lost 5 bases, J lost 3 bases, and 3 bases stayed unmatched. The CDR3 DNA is TGTGCCAGCAGTACAGGGGGTTACAATCAGCCCCAGCATTTT. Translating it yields CASSTGGYNQPQHF.

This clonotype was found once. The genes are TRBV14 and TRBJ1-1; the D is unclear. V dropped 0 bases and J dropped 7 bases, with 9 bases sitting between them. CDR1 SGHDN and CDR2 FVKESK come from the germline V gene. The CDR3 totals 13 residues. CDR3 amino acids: CASSQDGVREAFF. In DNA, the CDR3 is TGTGCCAGCAGCCAAGACGGGGTGCGTGAAGCTTTCTTT.

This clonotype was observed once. CDR3 in amino acids: CSARGGRVGEQYF. CDR3 sequence (DNA): TGCAGTGCTAGGGGCGGGAGGGTTGGCGAGCAGTACTTC. This rearrangement joins TRBV20-1 to TRBJ2-7; 9 nucleotides line up with TRBD2. The germline V gene has CDR1 DFQATT and CDR2 SNEGSKA (reference sequence). CDR3 size: 13 residues. With V trimmed by 3 bases and J by 6 bases, 6 bases remained unmatched.

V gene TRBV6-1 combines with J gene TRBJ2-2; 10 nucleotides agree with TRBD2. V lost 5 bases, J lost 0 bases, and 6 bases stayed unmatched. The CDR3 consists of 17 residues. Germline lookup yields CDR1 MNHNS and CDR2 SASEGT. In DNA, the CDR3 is TGTGCCAGCAGTATGAGGGGACTAGCGCCGAACACCGGGGAGCTGTTTTTT. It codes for CASSMRGLAPNTGELFF.

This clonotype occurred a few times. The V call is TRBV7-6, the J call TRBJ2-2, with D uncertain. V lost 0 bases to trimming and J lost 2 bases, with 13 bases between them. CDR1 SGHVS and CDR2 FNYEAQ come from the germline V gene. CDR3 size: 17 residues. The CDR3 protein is CASSLAHLHSNTGELFF. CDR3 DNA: TGTGCCAGCAGCTTAGCGCATCTGCACAGCAACACCGGGGAGCTGTTTTTT.

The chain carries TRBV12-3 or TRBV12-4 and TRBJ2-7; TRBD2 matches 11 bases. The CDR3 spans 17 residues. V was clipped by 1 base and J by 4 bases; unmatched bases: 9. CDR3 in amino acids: CASSLVLAGGSIYEQYF. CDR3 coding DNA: TGTGCCAGCAGTTTAGTTCTAGCGGGAGGTTCCATTTACGAGCAGTACTTC.

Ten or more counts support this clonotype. The chain's CDR3 is CASSLSPGLTEAFF. The CDR3 DNA reads as TGTGCCAGCAGTTTATCGCCAGGGTTGACTGAAGCTTTCTTT. This chain connects TRBV28 to TRBJ1-1; D possibly corresponds to TRBD1 (5 bases). The germline V and J ends were trimmed by 1 base and 5 bases, with 11 bases remaining between them. Germline-derived CDR1 and CDR2 are MDHEN and SYDVKM. The CDR3 runs 14 residues.

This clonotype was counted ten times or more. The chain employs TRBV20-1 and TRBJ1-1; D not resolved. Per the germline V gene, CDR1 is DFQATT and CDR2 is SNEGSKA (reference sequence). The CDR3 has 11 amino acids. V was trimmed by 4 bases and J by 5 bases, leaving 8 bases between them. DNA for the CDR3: TGCAGTGCTATTGGTGGGACTGAAGCTTTCTTT. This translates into CSAIGGTEAFF.

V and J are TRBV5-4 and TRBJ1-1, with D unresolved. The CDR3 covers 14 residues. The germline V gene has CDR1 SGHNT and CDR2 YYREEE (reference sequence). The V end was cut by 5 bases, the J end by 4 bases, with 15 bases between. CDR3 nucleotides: TGTGCCAGCAGGAGACATACTCCGGGCACTGAAGCTTTCTTT. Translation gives CASRRHTPGTEAFF. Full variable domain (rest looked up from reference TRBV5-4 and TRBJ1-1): ETGVTQSPTHLIKTRGQQVTLRCSSQSGHNTVSWYQQALGQGPQFIFQYYREEENGRGNFPPRFSGLQFPNYSSELNVNALELDDSALYLCASRRHTPGTEAFFGQGTRLTVV.

The CDR3 spells CASSLASNSYEQYF. The DNA of the CDR3 is TGTGCCAGCAGCTTAGCATCGAACTCCTACGAGCAGTACTTC. V gene TRBV7-6 combines with J gene TRBJ2-7; D is uncertain. CDR3 size: 14 residues. V was pared by 0 bases and J by 0 bases, with 6 bases between. From germline, CDR1 is SGHVS and CDR2 FNYEAQ.

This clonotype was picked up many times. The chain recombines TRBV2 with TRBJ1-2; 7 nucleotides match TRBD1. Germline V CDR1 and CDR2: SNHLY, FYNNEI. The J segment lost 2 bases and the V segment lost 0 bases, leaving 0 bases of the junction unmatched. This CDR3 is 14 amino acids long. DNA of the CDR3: TGTGCCAGCAGTGAAGCGACAGGGAACTATGGCTACACCTTC. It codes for CASSEATGNYGYTF. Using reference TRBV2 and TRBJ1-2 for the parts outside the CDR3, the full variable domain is EPEVTQTPSHQVTQMGQEVILRCVPISNHLYFYWYRQILGQKVEFLVSFYNNEISEKSEIFDDQFSVERPDGSNFTLKIRSTKLEDSAMYFCASSEATGNYGYTFGSGTRLTVV.